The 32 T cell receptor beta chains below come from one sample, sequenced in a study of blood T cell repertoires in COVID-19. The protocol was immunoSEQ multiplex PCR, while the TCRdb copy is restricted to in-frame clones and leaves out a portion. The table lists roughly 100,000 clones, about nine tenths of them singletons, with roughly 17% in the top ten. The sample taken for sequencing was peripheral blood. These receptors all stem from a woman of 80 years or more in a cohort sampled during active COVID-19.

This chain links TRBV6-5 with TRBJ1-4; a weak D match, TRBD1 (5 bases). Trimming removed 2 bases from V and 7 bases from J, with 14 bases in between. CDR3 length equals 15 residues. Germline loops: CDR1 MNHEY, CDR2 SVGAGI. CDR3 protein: CASSYAGASGEKLFF. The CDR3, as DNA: TGTGCCAGCAGTTACGCTGGGGCTTCGGGTGAAAAACTGTTTTTT.

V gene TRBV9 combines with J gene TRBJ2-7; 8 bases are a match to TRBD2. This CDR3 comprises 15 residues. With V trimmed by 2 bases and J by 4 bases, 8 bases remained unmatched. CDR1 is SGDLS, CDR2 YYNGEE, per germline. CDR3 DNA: TGTGCCAGCAGCGTTGGACCACTAGCGGCTTACGAGCAGTACTTC. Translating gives CASSVGPLAAYEQYF. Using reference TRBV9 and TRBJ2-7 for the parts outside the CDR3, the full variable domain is DSGVTQTPKHLITATGQRVTLRCSPRSGDLSVYWYQQSLDQGLQFLIQYYNGEERAKGNILERFSAQQFPDLHSELNLSSLELGDSALYFCASSVGPLAAYEQYFGPGTRLTVT.

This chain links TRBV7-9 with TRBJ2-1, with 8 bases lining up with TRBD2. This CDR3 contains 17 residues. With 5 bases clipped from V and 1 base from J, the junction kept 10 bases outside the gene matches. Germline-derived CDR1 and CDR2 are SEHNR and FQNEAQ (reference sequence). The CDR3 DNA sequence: TGTGCCAGCAGCCGTTATAGCGGGGAAAGGTCCTACAATGAGCAGTTCTTC. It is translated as CASSRYSGERSYNEQFF.

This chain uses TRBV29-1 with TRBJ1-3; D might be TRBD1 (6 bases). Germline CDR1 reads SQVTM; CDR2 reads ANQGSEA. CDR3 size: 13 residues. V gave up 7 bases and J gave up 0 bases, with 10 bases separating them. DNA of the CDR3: TGCAGCGCGGACAGTTACTCTGGAAACACCATATATTTT. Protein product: CSADSYSGNTIYF.

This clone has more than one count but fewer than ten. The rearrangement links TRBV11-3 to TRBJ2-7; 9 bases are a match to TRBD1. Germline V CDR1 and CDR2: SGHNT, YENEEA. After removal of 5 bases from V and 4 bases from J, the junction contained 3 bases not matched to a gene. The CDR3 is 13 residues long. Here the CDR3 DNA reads TGTGCCAGCAGCCCGACAGGGGGGTACGAGCAGTACTTC. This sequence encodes CASSPTGGYEQYF.

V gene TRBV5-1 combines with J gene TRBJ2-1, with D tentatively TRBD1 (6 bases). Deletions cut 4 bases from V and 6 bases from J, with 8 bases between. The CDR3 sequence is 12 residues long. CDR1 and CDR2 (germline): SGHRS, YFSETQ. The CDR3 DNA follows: TGCGCCAGCAGCCTACAGGGCAATGAGCAGTTCTTC. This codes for CASSLQGNEQFF.

The CDR3 sequence: CAWSFPGGDTQYF. The CDR3 DNA reads TGTGCCTGGAGTTTCCCGGGCGGGGATACGCAGTATTTT. The chain links TRBV30 to TRBJ2-3; possibly TRBD2 for D (5 bases). Between the trimmed V and J ends, which lost 2 bases and 6 bases, there was a span of 12 bases. CDR1 is GTSNPN, CDR2 SVGIG, per germline (reference sequence). This CDR3 contains 13 residues.

The CDR3 DNA reads TGTGCCAGCAGGGGACACTACGGCACAGATACGCAGTATTTT. Amino acid sequence: CASRGHYGTDTQYF. The chain has TRBV2 and TRBJ2-3, with D possibly matching TRBD1 (6 bases). The V end was cut by 6 bases, the J end by 1 base, with 11 bases between. The CDR3 has 14 residues. From germline, CDR1 is SNHLY and CDR2 FYNNEI.

CDR3 amino acids: CSVDRQGYTEAFF. The CDR3 DNA reads as TGCAGCGTTGATCGGCAGGGGTACACTGAAGCTTTCTTT. This rearrangement joins TRBV29-1 to TRBJ1-1, with a tentative D call TRBD1 (6 bases). With 3 bases removed from V and 3 bases from J, the gap between germline ends came to 11 bases. CDR3 length equals 13 residues. Germline CDR1 reads SQVTM; CDR2 reads ANQGSEA. The whole variable domain, remainder taken from reference TRBV29-1 and TRBJ1-1, is SAVISQKPSRDICQRGTSLTIQCQVDSQVTMMFWYRQQPGQSLTLIATANQGSEATYESGFVIDKFPISRPNLTFSTLTVSNMSPEDSSIYLCSVDRQGYTEAFFGQGTRLTVV.

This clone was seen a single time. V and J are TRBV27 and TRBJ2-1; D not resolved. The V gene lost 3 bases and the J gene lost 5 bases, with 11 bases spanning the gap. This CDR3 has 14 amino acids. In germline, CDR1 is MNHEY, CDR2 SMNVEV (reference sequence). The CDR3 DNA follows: TGTGCCAGCAGTTTCTATAGCAACGACAATGAGCAGTTCTTC. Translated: CASSFYSNDNEQFF.

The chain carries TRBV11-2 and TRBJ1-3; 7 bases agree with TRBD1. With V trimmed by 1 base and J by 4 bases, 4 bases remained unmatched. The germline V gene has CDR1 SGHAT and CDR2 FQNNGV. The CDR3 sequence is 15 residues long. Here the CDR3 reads CASSLGQGGGNTIYF. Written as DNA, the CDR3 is TGTGCCAGCAGCTTAGGACAGGGTGGAGGAAACACCATATATTTT.

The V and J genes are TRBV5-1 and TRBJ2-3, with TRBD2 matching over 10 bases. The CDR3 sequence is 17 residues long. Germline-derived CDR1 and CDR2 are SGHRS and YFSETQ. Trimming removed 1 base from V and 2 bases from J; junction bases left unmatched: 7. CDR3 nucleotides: TGCGCCAGCAGCTTGTGGTCTAGCGGGAGTGCCACAGATACGCAGTATTTT. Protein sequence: CASSLWSSGSATDTQYF.

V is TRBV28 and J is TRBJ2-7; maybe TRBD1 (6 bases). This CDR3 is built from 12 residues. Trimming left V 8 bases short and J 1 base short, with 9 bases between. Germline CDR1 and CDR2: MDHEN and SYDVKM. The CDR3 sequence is CASGGQSYEQYF. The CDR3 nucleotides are TGTGCCAGCGGTGGACAGTCCTACGAGCAGTACTTC.

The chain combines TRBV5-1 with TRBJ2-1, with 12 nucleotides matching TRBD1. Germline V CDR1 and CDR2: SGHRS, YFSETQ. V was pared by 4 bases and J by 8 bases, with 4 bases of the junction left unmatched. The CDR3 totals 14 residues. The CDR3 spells CASSLGQGADEQFF. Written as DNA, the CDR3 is TGCGCCAGCAGCCTGGGACAGGGGGCCGATGAGCAGTTCTTC.

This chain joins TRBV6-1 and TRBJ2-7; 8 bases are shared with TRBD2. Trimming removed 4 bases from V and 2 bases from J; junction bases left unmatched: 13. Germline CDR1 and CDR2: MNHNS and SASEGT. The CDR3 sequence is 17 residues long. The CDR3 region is CASSGGGRSWVAYEQYF. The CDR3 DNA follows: TGTGCCAGCAGTGGCGGGGGGAGATCTTGGGTGGCCTACGAGCAGTACTTC.

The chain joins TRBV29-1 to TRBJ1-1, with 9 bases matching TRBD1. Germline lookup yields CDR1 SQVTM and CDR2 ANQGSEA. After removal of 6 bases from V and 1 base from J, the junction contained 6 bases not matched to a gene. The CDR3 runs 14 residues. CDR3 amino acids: CSVTGGSGNTEAFF. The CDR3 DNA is TGCAGCGTCACAGGGGGCTCGGGGAACACTGAAGCTTTCTTT.

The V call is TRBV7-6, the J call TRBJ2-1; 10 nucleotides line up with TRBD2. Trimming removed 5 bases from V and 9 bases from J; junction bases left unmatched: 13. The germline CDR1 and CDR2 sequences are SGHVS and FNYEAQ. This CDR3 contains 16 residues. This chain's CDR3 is CASSPMSGGADGEQFF. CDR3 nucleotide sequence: TGTGCCAGCAGCCCCATGAGCGGGGGGGCCGATGGTGAGCAGTTCTTC.

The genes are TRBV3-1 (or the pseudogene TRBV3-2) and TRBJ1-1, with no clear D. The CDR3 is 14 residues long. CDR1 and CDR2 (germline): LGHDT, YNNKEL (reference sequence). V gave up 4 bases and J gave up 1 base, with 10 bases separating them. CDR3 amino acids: CASSPGEGNTEAFF. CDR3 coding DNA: TGTGCCAGCAGCCCGGGAGAGGGGAACACTGAAGCTTTCTTT.

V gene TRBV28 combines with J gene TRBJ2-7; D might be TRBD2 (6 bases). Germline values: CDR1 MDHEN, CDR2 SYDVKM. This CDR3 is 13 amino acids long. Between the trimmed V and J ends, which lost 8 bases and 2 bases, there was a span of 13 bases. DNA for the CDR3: TGTGCCAGCTTCTCTAGCGCAACCTACGAGCAGTACTTC. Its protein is CASFSSATYEQYF.

CDR3 region: CATLGLAGAGGEQYF. The CDR3 nucleotides read TGTGCCACCCTGGGACTAGCGGGGGCGGGGGGAGAGCAGTACTTC. The V and J genes are TRBV28 and TRBJ2-7; 14 bases align to TRBD2. The CDR3 sequence is 15 residues long. Per the germline V gene, CDR1 is MDHEN and CDR2 is SYDVKM. The J segment lost 7 bases and the V segment lost 10 bases, leaving 12 bases of the junction unmatched.

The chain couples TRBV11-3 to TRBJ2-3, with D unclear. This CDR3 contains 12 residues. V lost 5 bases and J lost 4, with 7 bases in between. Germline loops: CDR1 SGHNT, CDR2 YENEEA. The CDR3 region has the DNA TGTGCCAGCAGCGCCAGGCCAGATACGCAGTATTTT. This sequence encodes CASSARPDTQYF.

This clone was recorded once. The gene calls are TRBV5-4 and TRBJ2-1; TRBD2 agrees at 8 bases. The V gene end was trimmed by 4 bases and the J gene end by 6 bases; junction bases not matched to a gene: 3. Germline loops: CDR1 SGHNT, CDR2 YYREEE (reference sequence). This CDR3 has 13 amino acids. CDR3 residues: CASSRAGANEQFF. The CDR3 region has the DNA TGTGCCAGCAGCCGAGCGGGGGCCAATGAGCAGTTCTTC.

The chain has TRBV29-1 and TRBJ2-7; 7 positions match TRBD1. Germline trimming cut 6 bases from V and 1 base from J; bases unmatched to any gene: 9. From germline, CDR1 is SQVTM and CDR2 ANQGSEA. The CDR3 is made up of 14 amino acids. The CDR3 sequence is CSVRPWDRSYEQYF. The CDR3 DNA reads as TGCAGCGTGAGGCCATGGGACAGATCCTACGAGCAGTACTTC.

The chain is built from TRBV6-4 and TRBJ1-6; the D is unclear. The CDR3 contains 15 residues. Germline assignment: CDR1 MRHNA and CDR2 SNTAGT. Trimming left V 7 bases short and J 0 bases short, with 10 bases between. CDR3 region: CASNQAGSYNSPLHF. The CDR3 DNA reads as TGTGCCAGCAACCAGGCAGGCTCCTATAATTCACCCCTCCACTTT.

DNA for the CDR3: TGTGCCATCACTAGGGACAGGGGAACTGAAGCTTTCTTT. This encodes CAITRDRGTEAFF. J is TRBJ1-1 and V is TRBV10-3, with 10 bases lining up with TRBD1. The germline gives CDR1 ENHRY, CDR2 SYGVKD. The CDR3 is 13 residues long. The trim removed 7 bases at V and 5 bases at J, leaving 4 bases unmatched.

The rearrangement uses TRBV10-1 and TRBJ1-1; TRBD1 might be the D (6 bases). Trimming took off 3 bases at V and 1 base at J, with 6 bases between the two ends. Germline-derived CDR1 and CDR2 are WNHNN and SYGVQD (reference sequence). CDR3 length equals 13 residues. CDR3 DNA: TGCGCCAGCAGTGAAGGGGGGAACACTGAAGCTTTCTTT. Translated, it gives CASSEGGNTEAFF.

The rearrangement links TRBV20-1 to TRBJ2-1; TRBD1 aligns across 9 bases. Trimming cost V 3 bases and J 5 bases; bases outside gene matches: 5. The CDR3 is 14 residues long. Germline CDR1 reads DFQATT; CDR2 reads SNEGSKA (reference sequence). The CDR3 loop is CSASRGQGNNEQFF. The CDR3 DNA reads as TGCAGTGCTAGTAGGGGACAGGGAAACAATGAGCAGTTCTTC.

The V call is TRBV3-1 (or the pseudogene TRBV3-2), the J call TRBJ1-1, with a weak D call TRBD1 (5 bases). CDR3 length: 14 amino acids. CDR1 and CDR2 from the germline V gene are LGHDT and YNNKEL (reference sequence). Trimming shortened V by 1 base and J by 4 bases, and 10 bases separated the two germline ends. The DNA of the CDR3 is TGTGCCAGCAGCCAAGGGGGCAGAGTCACTGAAGCTTTCTTT. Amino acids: CASSQGGRVTEAFF.

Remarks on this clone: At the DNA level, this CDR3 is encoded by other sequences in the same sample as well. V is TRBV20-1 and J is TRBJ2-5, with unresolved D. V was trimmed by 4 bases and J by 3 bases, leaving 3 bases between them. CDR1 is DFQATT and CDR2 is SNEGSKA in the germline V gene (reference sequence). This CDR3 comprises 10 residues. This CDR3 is CSATEETQYF. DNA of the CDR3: TGCAGTGCTACCGAAGAGACCCAGTACTTC.

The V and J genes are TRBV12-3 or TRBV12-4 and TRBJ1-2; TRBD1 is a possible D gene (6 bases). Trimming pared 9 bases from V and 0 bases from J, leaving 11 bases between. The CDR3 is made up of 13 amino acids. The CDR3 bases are TGTGCCAGTCTTGAGGGGGCTAACTATGGCTACACCTTC. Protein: CASLEGANYGYTF.

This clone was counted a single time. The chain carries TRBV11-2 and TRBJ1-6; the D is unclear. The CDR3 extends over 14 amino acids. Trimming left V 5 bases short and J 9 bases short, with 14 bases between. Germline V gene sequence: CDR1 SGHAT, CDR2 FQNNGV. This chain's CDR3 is CASSPRVGSSPLHF. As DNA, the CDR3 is TGTGCCAGCAGCCCACGGGTGGGTTCTTCACCCCTCCACTTT.

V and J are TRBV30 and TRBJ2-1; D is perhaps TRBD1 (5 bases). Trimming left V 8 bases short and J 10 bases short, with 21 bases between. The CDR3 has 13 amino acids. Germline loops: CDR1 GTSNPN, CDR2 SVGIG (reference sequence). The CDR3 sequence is CASRPPGQGEQFF. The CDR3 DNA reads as TGTGCCAGCCGTCCCCCAGGGCAGGGCGAGCAGTTCTTC.